This T cell receptor (beta chain) was identified during a study of blood T cell repertoires in COVID-19. As for the study in general: From the United States, Italy and Spain came samples of acute and convalescent COVID-19. The analysed material was cDNA or gDNA that came from T cells, B-cell-depleted T cells, or PBMCs.

Participant reports of clinical history set cohort assignment. In its sample, this clone was seen many times. As originally analysed: How many nucleated cells were present was estimated from reference gene primer amplification. Here immunoSEQ multiplex PCR was the method, and the copy in TCRdb shows in-frame clones only, minus some. V, J and clone size are taken as reported in that table, and D and trimming were inferred from the DNA itself. Counted here are over 150,000 clones, roughly 82% occurring once; the ten biggest clones make up approximately 12%. The sequencing sample was made of PBMCs or T cells enriched from blood (not recorded which). The clonotype was recovered from a man between 35 and 55 years old who had recovered from COVID-19.

The CDR3 DNA reads as TGCGCCAGCAGTGGGAGGGGAAACACTGAAGCTTTCTTT. The encoded protein is CASSGRGNTEAFF. V usage is TRBV10-2 and J usage is TRBJ1-1, with a tentative D call TRBD1 (5 bases). V was shortened by 4 bases and J by 2 bases, with 8 bases between the two germline ends. This CDR3 is 13 amino acids long. Germline V gene data show CDR1 as WSHSY and CDR2 as SAAADI.